This paragraph reports one T cell receptor beta chain. The antigen remains unidentified. The entry originates in a study of CXCR3-negative and CXCR3-positive naive CD8 T cells. Background on the study: Total TRB output reached 130 million to 150 million reads, about 1.5 +/- 0.3 million per library.

All CD8+ T cell subsets were sorted in triplicate at some 300,000 cells each. Libraries were UMI-labeled 5' RACE TRB cDNA. Reanalyzing the 5' RACE reads, TCRdb keeps one entry per CDR3 protein, without DNA. The listing contains about 130,000 distinct CDR3 sequences. The CDR3 is 13 residues long. Germline V gene lookup returns CDR1 SQVTM and CDR2 ANQGSEA. Study findings and constraints: Memory CD8+ cells showed much lower diversity, while both naive subsets displayed comparably high diversity.

The sequence came from a human donor in good health. Some clones in this sample may be carry-over from other donors' samples. Material: naive CXCR3- CD8+ T cells from blood. Subset here: CD45RO-CCR7+CD27+CD95- naive CD8+ T cells lacking CXCR3 (TNR3-). The rearrangement links TRBV29-1 to TRBJ2-7; without DNA, the TCRdb call of TRBD1 cannot be checked. CDR3 loop: CSVAGQGSYEQYF.